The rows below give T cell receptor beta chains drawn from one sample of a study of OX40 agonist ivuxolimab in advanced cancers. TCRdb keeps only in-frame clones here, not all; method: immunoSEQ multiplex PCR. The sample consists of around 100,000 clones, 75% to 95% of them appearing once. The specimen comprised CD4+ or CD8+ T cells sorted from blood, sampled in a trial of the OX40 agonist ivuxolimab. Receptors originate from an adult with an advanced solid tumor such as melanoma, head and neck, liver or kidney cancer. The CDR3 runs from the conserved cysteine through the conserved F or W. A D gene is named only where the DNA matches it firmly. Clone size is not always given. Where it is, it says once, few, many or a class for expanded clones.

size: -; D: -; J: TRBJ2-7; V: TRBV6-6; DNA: TGTGCCAGCAGTTACAGTACGGGGGCGACCGGTTACGAGCAGTACTTC; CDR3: CASSYSTGATGYEQYF
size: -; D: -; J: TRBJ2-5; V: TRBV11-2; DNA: TGTGCCATATCATCCACAGGGCCCTCGACCCAGTACTTC; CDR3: CAISSTGPSTQYF
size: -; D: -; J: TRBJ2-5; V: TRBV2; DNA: TGTGCCAGCAGTGGTGTGGAACAAGAGACCCAGTACTTC; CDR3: CASSGVEQETQYF
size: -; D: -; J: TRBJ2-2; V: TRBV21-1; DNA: TGTGCCAGCAGCGTCTGGGAGTACACCGGGGAGCTGTTTTTT; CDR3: CASSVWEYTGELFF
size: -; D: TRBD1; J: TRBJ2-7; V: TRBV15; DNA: TGTGCCACCAGTAGTGTCCAGGGGACAGGGGGCTTCGAGCAGTACTTC; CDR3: CATSSVQGTGGFEQYF
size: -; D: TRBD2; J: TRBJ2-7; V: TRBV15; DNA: TGTGCCACCAGCCCCCGCACTAGCGGGACCTCGGGGGAGCAGTACTTC; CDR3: CATSPRTSGTSGEQYF
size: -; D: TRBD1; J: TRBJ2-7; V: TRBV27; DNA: TGTGCCAGCAGTCCCCCAGACAGGGCCTACGAGCAGTACTTC; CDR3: CASSPPDRAYEQYF
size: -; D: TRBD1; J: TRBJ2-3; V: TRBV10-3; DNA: TGTGCCATCAGAGGACAGGGTGTGAGCAACGGTACGCAGTATTTT; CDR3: CAIRGQGVSNGTQYF
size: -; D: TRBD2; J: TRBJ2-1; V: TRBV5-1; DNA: TGCGCCAGCAGCTTGGAGACTAGCGGTTACAATGAGCAGTTCTTC; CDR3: CASSLETSGYNEQFF
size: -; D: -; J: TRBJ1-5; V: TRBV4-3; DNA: TGCGCCAGCAGCCAAGATTACGTTGATCAGCCCCAGCATTTT; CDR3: CASSQDYVDQPQHF
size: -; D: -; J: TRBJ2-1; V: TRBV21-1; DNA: TGTGCCAGCAGCAAAGTGGGACTAATATACAATGAGCAGTTCTTC; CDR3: CASSKVGLIYNEQFF
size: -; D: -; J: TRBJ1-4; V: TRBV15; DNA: TGTGCCACCAGCAGAGCGGGGGGGATTAATGAAAAACTGTTTTTT; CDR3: CATSRAGGINEKLFF
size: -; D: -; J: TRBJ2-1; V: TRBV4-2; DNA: TGTGCCAGCAGCCAAGCGGCGGACTCCTACAATGAGCAGTTCTTC; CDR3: CASSQAADSYNEQFF
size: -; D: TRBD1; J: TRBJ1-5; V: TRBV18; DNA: TGTGCCAGCTCCCAGACCGGGACAGGGAATCAGCCCCAGCATTTT; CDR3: CASSQTGTGNQPQHF
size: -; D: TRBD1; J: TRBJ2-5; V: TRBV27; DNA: TGTGCCAGCAGTTCCGGGACAGGGGCCCAAGAGACCCAGTACTTC; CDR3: CASSSGTGAQETQYF
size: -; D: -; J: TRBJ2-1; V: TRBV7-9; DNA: TGTGCCAGCAGCTTAGACTCAGATTTCGAGGAGCAGTTCTTC; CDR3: CASSLDSDFEEQFF
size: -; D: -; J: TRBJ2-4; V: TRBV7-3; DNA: TGTGCCAGCGGGACCTCAGGATCTTGGAACATTCAGTACTTC; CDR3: CASGTSGSWNIQYF
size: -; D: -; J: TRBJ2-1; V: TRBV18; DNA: TGTGCCAGCTCACCACCCCGCGGGGAAGAGCAGTTCTTC; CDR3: CASSPPRGEEQFF
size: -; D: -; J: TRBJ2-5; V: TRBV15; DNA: TGTGCCACCAGCAGAGATGCGGCGACTCCAGGGACCCAGTACTTC; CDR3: CATSRDAATPGTQYF
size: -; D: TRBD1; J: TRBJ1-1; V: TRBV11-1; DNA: TGTGCCAGCAGCCAGGACAGGGACACTGAAGCTTTCTTT; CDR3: CASSQDRDTEAFF
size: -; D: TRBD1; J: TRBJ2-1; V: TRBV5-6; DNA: TGTGCCAGCAGCCGGGACCAGGGGGCTTTCTACAATGAGCAGTTCTTC; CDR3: CASSRDQGAFYNEQFF
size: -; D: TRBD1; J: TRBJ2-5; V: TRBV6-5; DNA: TGTGCCAGCAGGAGAGGGGGCTTGACCCAGTACTTC; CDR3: CASRRGGLTQYF
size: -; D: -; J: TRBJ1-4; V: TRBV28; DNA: TGTGCCAGCAGTTTATCCAGGCCAGGGAAACTGTTTTTT; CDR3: CASSLSRPGKLFF
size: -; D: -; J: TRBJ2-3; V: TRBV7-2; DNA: TGTGCCAGCAGCCTTGGGTGGCGGGGCACAGATACGCAGTATTTT; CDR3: CASSLGWRGTDTQYF
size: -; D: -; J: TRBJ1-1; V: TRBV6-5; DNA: TGTGCCAGCAGTTTGGTGATGAACACTGAAGCTTTCTTT; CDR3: CASSLVMNTEAFF
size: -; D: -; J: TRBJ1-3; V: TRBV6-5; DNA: TGTGCCAGCAGTGTGACAGAAGGAAACACCATATATTTT; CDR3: CASSVTEGNTIYF
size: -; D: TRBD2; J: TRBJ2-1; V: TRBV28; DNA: TGTGCCAGCCGCCTCGGCGGGAGGGATGAGCAGTTCTTC; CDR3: CASRLGGRDEQFF
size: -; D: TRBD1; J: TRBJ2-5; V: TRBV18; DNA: TGTGCCAGCTCACCAGCGCAGGGGGCAGAGACCCAGTACTTC; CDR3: CASSPAQGAETQYF
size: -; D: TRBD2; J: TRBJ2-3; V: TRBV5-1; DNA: TGCGCCAGCAGGGGACTAGCGGGAGTTCCAGATACGCAGTATTTT; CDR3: CASRGLAGVPDTQYF
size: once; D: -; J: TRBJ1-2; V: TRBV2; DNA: TGTGCCAGAACCGGGACGCCGGGTACCCCCAACTATGGCTACACCTTC; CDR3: CARTGTPGTPNYGYTF
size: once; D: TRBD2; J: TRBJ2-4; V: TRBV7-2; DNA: TGTGCCAGCAGCGGAACTAGCGGGAGGGGGAAAAACATTCAGTACTTC; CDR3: CASSGTSGRGKNIQYF
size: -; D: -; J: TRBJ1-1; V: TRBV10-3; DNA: TGTGCCATCAGTGAGTCCCAGAACACTGAAGCTTTCTTT; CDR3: CAISESQNTEAFF
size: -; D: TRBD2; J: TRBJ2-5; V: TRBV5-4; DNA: TGTGCCAGCAGCAAGGGACTAGCGGGACTACAAGAGACCCAGTACTTC; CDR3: CASSKGLAGLQETQYF
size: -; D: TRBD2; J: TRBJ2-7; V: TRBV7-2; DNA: TGTGCCAGCAGCCAAGTCGCGGGAGCCTCCTACGAGCAGTACTTC; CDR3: CASSQVAGASYEQYF
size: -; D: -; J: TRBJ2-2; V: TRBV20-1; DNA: TGCAGTGCTTCCCGTCCGGGGGAGCTGTTTTTT; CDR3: CSASRPGELFF
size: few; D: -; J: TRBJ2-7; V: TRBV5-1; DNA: TGCGCCAGCAGCTTGGCCTCGGGACCCCAGGGTGAGCAGTACTTC; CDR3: CASSLASGPQGEQYF
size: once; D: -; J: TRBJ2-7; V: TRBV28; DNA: TGTGCCAGCAGTTTGCTCGGGAACCTCGAGGTTGGCGAGCAGTACTTC; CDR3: CASSLLGNLEVGEQYF
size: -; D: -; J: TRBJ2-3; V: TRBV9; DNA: TGTGCCAGCAGCGAGTGGACAGTTGCAGATACGCAGTATTTT; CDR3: CASSEWTVADTQYF
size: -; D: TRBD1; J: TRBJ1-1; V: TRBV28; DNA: TGTGCCAGCACCGACCCGGGACAGGGTCATACTGAAGCTTTCTTT; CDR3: CASTDPGQGHTEAFF
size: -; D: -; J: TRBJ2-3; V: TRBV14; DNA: TGTGCCAGCAGTCGGGGTGCTTTAGTGCAGTATTTT; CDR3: CASSRGALVQYF
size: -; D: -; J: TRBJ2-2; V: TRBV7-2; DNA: TGTGCCAGCCGAACCGGGACCAACACCGGGGAGCTGTTTTTT; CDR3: CASRTGTNTGELFF
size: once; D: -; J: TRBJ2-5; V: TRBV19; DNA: TGTGCCAGTAGTATAGCGGAGGGGGCGAGAGAGACCCAGTACTTC; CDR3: CASSIAEGARETQYF
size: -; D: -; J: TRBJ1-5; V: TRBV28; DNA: TGTGCCAGCAGTTTAGGCCCGCGGCCCCAGCATTTT; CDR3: CASSLGPRPQHF
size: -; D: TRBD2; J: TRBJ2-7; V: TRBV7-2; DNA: TGTGCCAGTATGGCTAGCGGGAGTTCCTACGAGCAGTACTTC; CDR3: CASMASGSSYEQYF
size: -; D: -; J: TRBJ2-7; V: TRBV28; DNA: TGTGCCAGCAGAGAATCGGGCAGGAGCTCCTACGAGCAGTACTTC; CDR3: CASRESGRSSYEQYF
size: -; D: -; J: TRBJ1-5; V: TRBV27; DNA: TGTGCCAGCAGGCGGGAAGCGACAGGTTCCAATCAGCCCCAGCATTTT; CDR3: CASRREATGSNQPQHF
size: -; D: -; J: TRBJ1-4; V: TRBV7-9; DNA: TGTGCCAGCAGCTTAGGCGTCGAAAATGAAAAACTGTTTTTT; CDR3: CASSLGVENEKLFF
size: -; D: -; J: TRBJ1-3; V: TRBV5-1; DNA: TGCGCCAGCAGCCCGGACCGCGTCTCTGGAAACACCATATATTTT; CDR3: CASSPDRVSGNTIYF
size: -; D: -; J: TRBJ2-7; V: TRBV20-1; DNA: TGCAGTGCCGGCACGACCTACGAGCAGTACTTC; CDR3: CSAGTTYEQYF
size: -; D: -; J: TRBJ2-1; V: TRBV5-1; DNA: TGCGCCAGCAGCTCCCTGTCCAACCTCGACTACAATGAGCAGTTCTTC; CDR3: CASSSLSNLDYNEQFF
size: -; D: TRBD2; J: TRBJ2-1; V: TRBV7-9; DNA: TGTGCCAGCAGCCCGACTAGCGGGGCGTACAATGAGCAGTTCTTC; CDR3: CASSPTSGAYNEQFF
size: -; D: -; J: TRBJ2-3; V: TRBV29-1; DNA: TGCAGCGGTCGTCGGGGGTCTAGCACAGATACGCAGTATTTT; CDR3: CSGRRGSSTDTQYF
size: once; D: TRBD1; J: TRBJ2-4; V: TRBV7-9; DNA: TGTGCCAGCAGCTTGTGGGGACAGGGGGGCAAAAACATTCAGTACTTC; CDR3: CASSLWGQGGKNIQYF